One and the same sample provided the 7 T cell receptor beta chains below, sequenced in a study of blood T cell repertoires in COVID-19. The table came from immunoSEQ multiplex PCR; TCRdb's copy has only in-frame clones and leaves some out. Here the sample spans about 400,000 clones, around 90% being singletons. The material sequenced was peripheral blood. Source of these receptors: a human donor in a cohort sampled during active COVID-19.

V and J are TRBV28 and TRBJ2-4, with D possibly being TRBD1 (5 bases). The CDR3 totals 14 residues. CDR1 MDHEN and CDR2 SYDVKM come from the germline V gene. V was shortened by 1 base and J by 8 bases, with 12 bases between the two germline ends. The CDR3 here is CASSLSGSFHIQYF. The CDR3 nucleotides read TGTGCCAGCAGTTTATCAGGGTCTTTCCACATTCAGTACTTC.

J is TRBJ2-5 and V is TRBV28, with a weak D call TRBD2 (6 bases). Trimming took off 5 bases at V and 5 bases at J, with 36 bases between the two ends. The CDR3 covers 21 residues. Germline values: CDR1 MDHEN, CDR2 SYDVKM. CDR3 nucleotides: TGTGCCAGCAGTCCCCTCGCGCGGGGTGGGAAAGGAACATTCTTAGGGGAGACCCAGTACTTC. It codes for CASSPLARGGKGTFLGETQYF.

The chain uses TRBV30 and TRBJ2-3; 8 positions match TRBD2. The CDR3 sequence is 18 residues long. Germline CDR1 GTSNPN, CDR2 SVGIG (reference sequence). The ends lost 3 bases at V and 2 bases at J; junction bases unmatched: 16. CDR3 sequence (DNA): TGTGCCTGGAGCCAACCCCCCCCGGGGGGGGCGATCACAGATACGCAGTATTTT. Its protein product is CAWSQPPPGGAITDTQYF.

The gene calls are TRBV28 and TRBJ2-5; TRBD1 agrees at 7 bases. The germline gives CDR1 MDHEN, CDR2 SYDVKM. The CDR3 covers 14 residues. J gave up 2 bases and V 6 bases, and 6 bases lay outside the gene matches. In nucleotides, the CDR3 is TGTGCCAGCAGCCCGGGGACAGTTCAAGAGACCCAGTACTTC. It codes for CASSPGTVQETQYF.

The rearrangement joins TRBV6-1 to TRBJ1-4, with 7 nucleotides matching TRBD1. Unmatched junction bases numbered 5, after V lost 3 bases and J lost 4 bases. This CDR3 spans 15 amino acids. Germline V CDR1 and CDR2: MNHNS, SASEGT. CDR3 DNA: TGTGCCAGCAGTGATACTGGACAGGTTAATGAAAAACTGTTTTTT. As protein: CASSDTGQVNEKLFF.

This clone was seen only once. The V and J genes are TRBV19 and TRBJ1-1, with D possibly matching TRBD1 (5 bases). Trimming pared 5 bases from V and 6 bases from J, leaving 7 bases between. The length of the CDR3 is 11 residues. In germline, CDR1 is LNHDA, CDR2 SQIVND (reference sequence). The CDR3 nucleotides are TGTGCCAGTAGTGTACAGGCTGAAGCTTTCTTT. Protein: CASSVQAEAFF.

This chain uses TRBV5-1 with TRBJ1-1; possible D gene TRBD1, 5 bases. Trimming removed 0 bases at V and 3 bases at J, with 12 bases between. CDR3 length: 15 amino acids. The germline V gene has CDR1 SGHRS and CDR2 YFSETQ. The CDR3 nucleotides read TGCGCCAGCAGCTTGGGACCGGGGGAGGACACTGAAGCTTTCTTT. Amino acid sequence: CASSLGPGEDTEAFF.